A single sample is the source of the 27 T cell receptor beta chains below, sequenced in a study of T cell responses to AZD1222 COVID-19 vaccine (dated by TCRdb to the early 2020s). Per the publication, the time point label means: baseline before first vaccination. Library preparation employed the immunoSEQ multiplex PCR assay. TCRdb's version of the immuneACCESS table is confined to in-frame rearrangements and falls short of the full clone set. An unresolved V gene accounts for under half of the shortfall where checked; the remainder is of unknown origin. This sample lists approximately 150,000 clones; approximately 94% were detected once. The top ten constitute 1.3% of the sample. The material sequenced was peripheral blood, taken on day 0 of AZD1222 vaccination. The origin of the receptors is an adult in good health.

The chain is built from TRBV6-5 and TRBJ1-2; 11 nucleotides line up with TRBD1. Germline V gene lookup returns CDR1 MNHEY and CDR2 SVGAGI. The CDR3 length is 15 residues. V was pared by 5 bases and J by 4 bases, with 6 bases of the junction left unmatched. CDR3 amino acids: CASSRGQGAFYGYTF. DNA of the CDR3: TGTGCCAGCAGTAGAGGACAGGGGGCCTTCTATGGCTACACCTTC.

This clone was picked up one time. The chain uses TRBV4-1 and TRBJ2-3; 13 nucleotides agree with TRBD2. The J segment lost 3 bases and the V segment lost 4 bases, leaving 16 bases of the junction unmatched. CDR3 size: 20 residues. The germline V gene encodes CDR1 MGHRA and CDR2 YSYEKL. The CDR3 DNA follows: TGCGCCAGCAGCCCGCAAGGGGGGGATCCGGGACTAGCGGGGACAGATACGCAGTATTTT. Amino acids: CASSPQGGDPGLAGTDTQYF.

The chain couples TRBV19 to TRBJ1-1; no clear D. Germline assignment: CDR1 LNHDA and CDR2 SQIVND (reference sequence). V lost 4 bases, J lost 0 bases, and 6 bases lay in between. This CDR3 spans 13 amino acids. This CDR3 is CASSSGMNTEAFF. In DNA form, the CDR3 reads TGTGCCAGTAGTAGCGGCATGAACACTGAAGCTTTCTTT.

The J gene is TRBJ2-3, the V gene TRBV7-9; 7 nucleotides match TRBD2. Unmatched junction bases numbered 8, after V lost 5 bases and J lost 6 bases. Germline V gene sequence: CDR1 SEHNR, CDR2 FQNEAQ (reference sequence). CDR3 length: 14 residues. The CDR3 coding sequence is TGTGCCAGCAGCCTCATGGGAGGGTTGGATACGCAGTATTTT. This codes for CASSLMGGLDTQYF.

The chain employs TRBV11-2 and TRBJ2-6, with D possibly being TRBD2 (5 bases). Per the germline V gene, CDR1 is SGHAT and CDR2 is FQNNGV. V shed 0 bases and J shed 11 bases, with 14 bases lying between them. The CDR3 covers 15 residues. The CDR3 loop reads CASSLDWGRGYVLTF. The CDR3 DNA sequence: TGTGCCAGCAGCTTAGACTGGGGTCGGGGTTACGTCCTGACTTTC.

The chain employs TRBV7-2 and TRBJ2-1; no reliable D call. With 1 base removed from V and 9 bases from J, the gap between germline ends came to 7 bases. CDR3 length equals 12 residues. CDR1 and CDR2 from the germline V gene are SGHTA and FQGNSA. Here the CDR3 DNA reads TGTGCCAGCAGCTTAGAGGTCACTGAGCAGTTCTTC. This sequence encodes CASSLEVTEQFF.

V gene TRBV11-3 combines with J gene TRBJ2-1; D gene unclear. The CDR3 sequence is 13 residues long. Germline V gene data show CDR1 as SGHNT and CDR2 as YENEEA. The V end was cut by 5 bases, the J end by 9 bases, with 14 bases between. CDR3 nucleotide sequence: TGTGCCAGCAGCCCGAGGTGGGCGGCTGAGCAGTTCTTC. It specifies CASSPRWAAEQFF.

The CDR3 protein is CASSQEGLGTSGGLTDTQYF. CDR3 nucleotides: TGTGCCAGCAGCCAAGAAGGCTTGGGGACTAGCGGGGGATTAACAGATACGCAGTATTTT. The rearrangement links TRBV3-1 (or the pseudogene TRBV3-2) to TRBJ2-3, with 14 bases aligning to TRBD2. CDR3 length equals 20 residues. Trimming removed 0 bases from V and 3 bases from J; junction bases left unmatched: 11. The germline CDR1 and CDR2 sequences are LGHDT and YNNKEL (reference sequence).

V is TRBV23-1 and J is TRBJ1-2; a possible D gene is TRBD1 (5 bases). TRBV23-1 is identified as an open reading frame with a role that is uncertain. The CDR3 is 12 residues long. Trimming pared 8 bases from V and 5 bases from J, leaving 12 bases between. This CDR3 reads CASPPGDYGYTF. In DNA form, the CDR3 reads TGCGCCAGCCCCCCGGGGGATTATGGCTACACCTTC.

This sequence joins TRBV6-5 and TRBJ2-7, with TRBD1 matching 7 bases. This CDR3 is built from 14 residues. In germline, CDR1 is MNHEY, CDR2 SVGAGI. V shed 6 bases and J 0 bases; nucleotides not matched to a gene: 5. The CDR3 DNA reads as TGTGCCAGCAGAAGTGACAGGGCCTCCTACGAGCAGTACGTC. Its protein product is CASRSDRASYEQYV.

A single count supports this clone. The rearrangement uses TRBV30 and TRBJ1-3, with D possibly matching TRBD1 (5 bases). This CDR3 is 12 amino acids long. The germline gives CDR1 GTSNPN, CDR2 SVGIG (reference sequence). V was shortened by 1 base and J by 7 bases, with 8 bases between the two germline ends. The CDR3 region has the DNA TGTGCCTGGAGTGGGGGACGGAACACCATATATTTT. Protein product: CAWSGGRNTIYF.

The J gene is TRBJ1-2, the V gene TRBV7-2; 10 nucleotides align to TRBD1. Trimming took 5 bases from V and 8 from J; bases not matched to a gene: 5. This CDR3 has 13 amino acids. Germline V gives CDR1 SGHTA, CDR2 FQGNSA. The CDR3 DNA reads TGTGCCAGCAGCCCGGGACAGGGGCTGGGCTACACCTTC. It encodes CASSPGQGLGYTF. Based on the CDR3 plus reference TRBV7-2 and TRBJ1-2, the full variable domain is GAGVSQSPSNKVTEKGKDVELRCDPISGHTALYWYRQSLGQGLEFLIYFQGNSAPDKSGLPSDRFSAERTGGSVSTLTIQRTQQEDSAVYLCASSPGQGLGYTFGSGTRLTVV.

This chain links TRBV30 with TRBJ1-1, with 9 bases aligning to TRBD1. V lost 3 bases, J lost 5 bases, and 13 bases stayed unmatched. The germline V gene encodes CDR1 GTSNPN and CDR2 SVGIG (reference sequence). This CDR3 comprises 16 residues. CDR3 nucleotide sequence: TGTGCCTGGAGCGCACAGGGGGCGCTTTGGGATACTGAAGCTTTCTTT. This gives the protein CAWSAQGALWDTEAFF.

The CDR3 nucleotides are TGTGCCAGTAGTATATCGGGGGGGCCAGATACGCAGTATTTT. This sequence encodes CASSISGGPDTQYF. The chain recombines TRBV19 with TRBJ2-3; the match to TRBD2 covers 8 bases. Unmatched junction bases numbered 2, after V lost 2 bases and J lost 4 bases. The CDR3 is 14 amino acids. Germline lookup yields CDR1 LNHDA and CDR2 SQIVND (reference sequence). Full variable domain (outside the CDR3, taken from reference TRBV19 and TRBJ2-3): DGGITQSPKYLFRKEGQNVTLSCEQNLNHDAMYWYRQDPGQGLRLIYYSQIVNDFQKGDIAEGYSVSREKKESFPLTVTSAQKNPTAFYLCASSISGGPDTQYFGPGTRLTVL.

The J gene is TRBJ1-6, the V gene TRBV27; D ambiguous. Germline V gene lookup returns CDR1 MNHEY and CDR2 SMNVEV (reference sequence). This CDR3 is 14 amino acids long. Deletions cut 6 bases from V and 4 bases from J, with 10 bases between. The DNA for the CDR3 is TGTGCCAGCAGACCTGGACTTTATAATTCACCCCTCCACTTT. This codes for CASRPGLYNSPLHF.

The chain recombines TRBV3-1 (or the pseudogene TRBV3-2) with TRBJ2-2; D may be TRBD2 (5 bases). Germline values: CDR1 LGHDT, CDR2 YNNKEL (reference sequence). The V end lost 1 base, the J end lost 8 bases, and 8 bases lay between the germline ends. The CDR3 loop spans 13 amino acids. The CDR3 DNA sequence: TGTGCCAGCAGCCAAGGAAGCGGAGGGGAGCTGTTTTTT. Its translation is CASSQGSGGELFF.

Here the CDR3 reads CASSLRAGGNSPLHF. The CDR3 coding sequence is TGTGCCAGCAGTTTAAGGGCAGGAGGTAATTCACCCCTCCACTTT. V usage is TRBV28 and J usage is TRBJ1-6; D not resolved. Germline values: CDR1 MDHEN, CDR2 SYDVKM. The CDR3 has 15 amino acids. Trimming left V 2 bases short and J 6 bases short, with 11 bases between.

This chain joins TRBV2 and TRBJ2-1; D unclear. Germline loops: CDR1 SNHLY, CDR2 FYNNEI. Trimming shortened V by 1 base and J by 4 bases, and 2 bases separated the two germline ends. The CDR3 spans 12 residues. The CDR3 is CASSEGYNEQFF. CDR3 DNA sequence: TGTGCCAGCAGTGAAGGGTACAATGAGCAGTTCTTC.

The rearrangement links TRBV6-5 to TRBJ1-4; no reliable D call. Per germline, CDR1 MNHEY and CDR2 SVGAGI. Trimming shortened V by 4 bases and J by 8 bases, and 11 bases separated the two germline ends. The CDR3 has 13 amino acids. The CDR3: CASSWSSAEKLFF. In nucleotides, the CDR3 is TGTGCCAGCAGTTGGTCATCCGCAGAAAAACTGTTTTTT.

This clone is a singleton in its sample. The CDR3: CASSQVPLAGATKTFYEQYV. The CDR3, as DNA: TGTGCCAGCAGCCAAGTCCCCCTAGCGGGAGCAACTAAGACTTTCTACGAGCAGTACGTC. The rearrangement uses TRBV3-1 (or the pseudogene TRBV3-2) and TRBJ2-7; 10 bases align to TRBD2. The V gene's germline CDR1 is LGHDT and CDR2 YNNKEL (reference sequence). J was trimmed by 3 bases and V by 1 base; bases with no gene match: 18. The CDR3 length is 20 residues.

The DNA for the CDR3 is TGTGCCAGCAGTGAATGGAGGGGAGGGCTAGGGCGCGAGCAGTACGTC. Translating it yields CASSEWRGGLGREQYV. This chain uses TRBV6-1 with TRBJ2-7; 7 bases fit TRBD2. With V trimmed by 2 bases and J by 6 bases, 13 bases remained unmatched. The length of the CDR3 is 16 residues. The germline V gene has CDR1 MNHNS and CDR2 SASEGT.

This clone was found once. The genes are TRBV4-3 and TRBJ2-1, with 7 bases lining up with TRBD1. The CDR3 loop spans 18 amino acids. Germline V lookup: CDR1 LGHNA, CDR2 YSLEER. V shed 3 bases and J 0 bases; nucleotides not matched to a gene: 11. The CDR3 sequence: CASSQLSRGKSSYNEQFF. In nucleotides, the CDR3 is TGCGCCAGCAGCCAGTTGAGCAGGGGGAAGAGCTCCTACAATGAGCAGTTCTTC.

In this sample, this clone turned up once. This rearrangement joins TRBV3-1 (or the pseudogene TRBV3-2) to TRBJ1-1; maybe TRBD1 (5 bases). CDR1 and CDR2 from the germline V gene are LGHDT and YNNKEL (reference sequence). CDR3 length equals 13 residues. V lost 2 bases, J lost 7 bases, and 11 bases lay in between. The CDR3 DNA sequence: TGTGCCAGCAGCCAAACGACAGACGGTGAAGCTTTCTTT. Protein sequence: CASSQTTDGEAFF.

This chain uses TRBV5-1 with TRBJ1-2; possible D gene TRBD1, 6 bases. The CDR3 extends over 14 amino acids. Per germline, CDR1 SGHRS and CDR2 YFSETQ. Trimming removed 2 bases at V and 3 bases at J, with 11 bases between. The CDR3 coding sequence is TGCGCCAGCAGCTTAGGGCCAGGGGACTATGGCTACACCTTC. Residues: CASSLGPGDYGYTF.

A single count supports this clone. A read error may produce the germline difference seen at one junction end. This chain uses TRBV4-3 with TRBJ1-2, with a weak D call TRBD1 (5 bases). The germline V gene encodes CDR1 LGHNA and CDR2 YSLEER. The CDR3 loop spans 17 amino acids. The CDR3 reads CASSQVSQGRHNHGYTF. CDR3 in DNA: TGCGCCAGCAGCCAAGTATCCCAGGGTCGTCATAACCATGGCTACACCTTC.

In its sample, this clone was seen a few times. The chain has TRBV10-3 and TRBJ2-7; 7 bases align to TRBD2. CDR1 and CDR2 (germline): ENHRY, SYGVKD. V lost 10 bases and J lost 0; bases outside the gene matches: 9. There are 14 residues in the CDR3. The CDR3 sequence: CATEPGGSSYEQYV. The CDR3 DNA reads TGTGCCACAGAACCAGGCGGGAGCTCCTACGAGCAGTACGTC.

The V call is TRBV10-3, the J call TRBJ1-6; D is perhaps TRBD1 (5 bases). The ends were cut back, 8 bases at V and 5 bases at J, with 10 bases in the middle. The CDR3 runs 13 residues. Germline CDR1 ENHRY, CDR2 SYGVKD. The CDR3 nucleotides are TGTGCCATCCGGGGGACCCATAATTCACCCCTCCACTTT. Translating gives CAIRGTHNSPLHF.